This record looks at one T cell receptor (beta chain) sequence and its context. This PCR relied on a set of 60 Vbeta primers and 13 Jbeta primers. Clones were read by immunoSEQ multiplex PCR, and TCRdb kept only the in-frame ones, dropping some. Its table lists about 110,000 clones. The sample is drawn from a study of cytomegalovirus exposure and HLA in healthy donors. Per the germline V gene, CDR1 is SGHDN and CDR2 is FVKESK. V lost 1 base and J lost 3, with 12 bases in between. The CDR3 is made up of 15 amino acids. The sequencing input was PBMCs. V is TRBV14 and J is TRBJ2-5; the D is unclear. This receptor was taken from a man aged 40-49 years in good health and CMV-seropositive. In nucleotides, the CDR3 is TGTGCCAGCAGCCAAGGTGCGGTGACCGAAGAGACCCAGTACTTC. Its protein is CASSQGAVTEETQYF.